Sequencing of this T cell receptor beta chain was carried out in a study of cytomegalovirus exposure and HLA in healthy donors (dated by TCRdb to 2017 to 2019). Looking at the study overall: In an earlier analysis of 587 of the donors, 276 Gb of sequence data and 95 million to 130 million unique TCR beta sequences from roughly 200 million T cells were reported. An earlier analysis of 587 of the donors used high-throughput TCR beta sequencing to judge whether each TCR beta V gene segment behaved as functional or pseudogenic. Rather than drawing on any new phenotypic data, the later analysis identified candidate immune exposures from TCR beta sequences and the way those sequences occurred across donors. The aim of the study was to test whether cataloging public T cell receptors could identify signatures of past pathogen exposure. Donor age, sex, ethnicity and CMV serostatus were compiled together with the repertoire data. About 5 DR-DQ haplotypes were handled as single units for association and clustering, since linkage in the cohort was strong. Both class I and class II loci were covered by HLA typing, at four-digit resolution. The number of donors typed differed by locus, with roughly 629-640 for A, B, C, DRB1 and DQB1, around 560 for DQA1, approximately 570 for DPA1, and around 450 for DPB1. Among 398 genotyped donors of the cohort, an average of around 250,000 unique TCR beta nucleotide sequences was sequenced per donor, of which 15% to 20% were non-productive. High-throughput TCR immunosequencing, statistical association of individual TCRs with disease status, and machine learning were combined to predict cytomegalovirus infection status. Besides the first cohort of roughly 660 subjects, a separate validation cohort made up of 95 to 150 different subjects was used. The study profiled the T cell repertoires of about 640 subjects by immunosequencing and related them to cytomegalovirus serostatus. All discovery cohort repertoires had been generated using a single sequencing platform. A later analysis re-examined previously published TCR beta repertoires from several hundred donors and added high-resolution HLA genotyping to investigate patterns of TCR occurrence. An early release that covered some 630 HLA-typed donors contained approximately 300 gigabases of sequencing data and some 87 million unique TCR sequences. The genetic ancestry cluster associated with self-reported Caucasian donors included roughly four fifths of the 350 to 500 genotyped donors. A later genetic analysis took genome-wide SNP genotypes for about 65% of the 666 donors and used that subset as a discovery cohort.

The cohort was made up of about 610 healthy bone marrow donors. All cohort members were sampled while nominally healthy, although unrecorded immune exposures were likely present. The donor was CMV seronegative and was included in the group of several hundred seronegative cohort members. A peripheral blood sample was collected from each donor, and TCR beta sequencing was performed on peripheral blood mononuclear cells. Genomic DNA was extracted from the blood cell samples with the Qiagen DNeasy Blood Extraction Kit. As to this clone: Its cognate antigen has yet to be identified. The input lacks base qualities; no much larger clone sits a single base away.

Overall study outcomes, separate from this receptor: A later analysis associated roughly 17,000 TCR beta sequences with specific HLA alleles at a false discovery rate of 0.05. A later analysis found that most CMV-associated TCR beta chains appeared HLA-restricted, with HLA associations seemingly driven largely by CMV exposure. Sequencing depth was assumed to be roughly uniform across donors in the presence/absence analyses, though that assumption may not hold. Some IMGT-functional V segments, including TRBV6-2 and TRBV6-3, could not be distinguished by the 87-base-pair reads and were therefore excluded. According to a later analysis, TCR association rates differed among HLA loci, with DRB1 alleles showing the most associated TCRs and HLA-C alleles showing the fewest. The study gave a list of around 170 TCR beta chains associated with cytomegalovirus. Across donors, most TCR sequences were observed very rarely, whereas some public TCRs were present in many individuals. In an earlier analysis of 587 of the donors, most TCR beta V segments appeared in productive rearrangements about 90% or about 30% of the time, broadly matching IMGT annotations. CMV serostatus was the only immune exposure information available for the cohort. The earlier analysis of approximately 540 of the donors excluded some 15 rarely observed V segments, including chromosome 9 orphons, because counts were too low. According to a later analysis, parvovirus B19, influenza, CMV and Epstein-Barr virus appeared linked to several top co-occurrence clusters. V-gene and J-gene trimming of TCR beta chains was associated with a missense DCLRE1C variant in a later genetic analysis, and the association was replicated in an independent cohort. A later genetic analysis reported fewer N-insertions in productive TCRs among donors in an Asian-associated ancestry cluster than the roughly 720-donor mean. In both the original and validation cohorts, the classifier was reported to diagnose cytomegalovirus status with high specificity and sensitivity. Three of the identified cytomegalovirus-associated TCR beta chains were confirmed in vitro to be specific for cytomegalovirus antigens. A further reported finding was that TCR beta sequences accurately predicted the HLA-A and HLA-B alleles for most subjects in the first cohort. When HLA alleles, especially DR and DQ, strongly co-occurred, TCR associations were difficult to assign to individual alleles. A group of highly shared sequence variants was considered likely to be a technical artifact of the sequencing pipeline. In a later analysis, HLA-associated TCR beta chains were found to be more clonally expanded and to have lower generation probabilities than equally common non-associated chains. It was suggested by the authors that the approach could potentially be generalized to other disease states and immunological phenotypes. Correlated functional status among segregating V segments might be attributable to linkage disequilibrium, but an unknown experimental factor could not be ruled out. Because some donors lacked HLA typing at each locus, the association tests relied only on the typed subset. The cohort was sequenced for TCR beta chains only, and without alpha or paired-chain data the features that could be detected were limited.

Library preparation employed the immunoSEQ multiplex PCR assay. For the multiplex PCR, a mixture combining 60 forward primers for TCR Vbeta segments and 13 reverse primers for TCR Jbeta segments was used. A multiplex PCR assay on genomic DNA amplified the CDR3 region of rearranged TCR beta genes. Amplified TCR beta libraries were sequenced as 87-base-pair reads on the Illumina HiSeq System. The source study handled its data this way. Across the 640 or so repertoires, a later analysis counted approximately 83 million unique TCR beta chains, roughly 11 million of which were shared by at least two donors. Raw reads were error-corrected and collapsed into unique sequences with a nearest-neighbor algorithm that merged closely related sequences to remove PCR and sequencing errors. To assign V, D and J gene segments, CDR3 sequences were aligned to IMGT reference sequences. Each retained sequence needed at least a six-nucleotide match to both a V gene segment and a J gene segment. Rearrangements were called productive when the CDR3 lacked stop codons and stayed in frame with V and J; all others were non-productive. CDR3 was defined according to IMGT convention as the region running from the second conserved V-encoded cysteine to the conserved J-encoded phenylalanine. The earlier analysis of fewer than 750 of the donors excluded sequences that lacked an unambiguous match to a single V gene segment. An earlier analysis of 550 to 650 of the donors classified V segments as functional when productive rearrangements were above 56.7% and as segregating when the standard deviation between donors was above 5%. To diagnose cytomegalovirus status from the catalog of TCR beta chain sequences, a statistical classification framework was built. A later analysis assigned V and J genes by comparing TCR nucleotide sequences with IMGT/GENE-DB human TR gene sequences. The TCRdist pipeline was used in a later analysis to assign CDR3 sequences and most-parsimonious VDJ recombination scenarios. A later analysis defined each TCR beta chain by its CDR3 amino acid sequence plus V-gene family, and excluded reads lacking a unique V-gene family. A later analysis removed 592 highly shared, low-generation-probability nucleotide sequences to deal with suspected cross-contamination and a sequencing artifact. In a later analysis, a clonal expansion index for each public chain was calculated from normalized within-repertoire ranks of inferred template counts. In a later analysis, generation probabilities were computed using a VDJ recombination model fitted to out-of-frame rearrangements, and the results were checked against IGoR. Hypergeometric tests were used in a later analysis to score TCR-TCR, TCR-HLA and TCR-CMV co-occurrence, with a repertoire-size bias correction applied to the TCR pairs. False discovery rates were estimated in a later analysis by permuting HLA or CMV assignments 20 times. In a later analysis, co-occurring TCRs were grouped using DBSCAN, with TCRdist sequence similarity added in when clustering inside HLA-allele-positive subsets. Repertoires with fewer than 30,000 or more than 120,000 public chains, plus five repertoires with anomalous nucleotide sharing, were excluded from co-occurrence clustering. TCRdb re-hosts the immuneACCESS table, in-frame sequences only. Its copies lack some clones; in the studies checked, an unresolved V gene accounts for under half of them, and the cause for the rest is not known. V, J and clone size reflect that table, while D and trimming were determined from the DNA. This sample comprises around 62,000 clones, more than 80% of them detected only once. The ten top clones hold 2.5% to 3% of the sample.

The CDR3 has 14 amino acids, counting the end cysteine and phenylalanine. CDR3 DNA only is kept here, 42 bases in frame from base 1. Unmatched junction bases come to 7, with V trimmed by 7 bases and J by 2 bases. The germline V gene supplies CDR1 MNHEY and CDR2 SVGAGI. The sequence derives from a woman aged 25 to 39 in good health and CMV-seronegative. The material sequenced was PBMCs. The chain is encoded by TRBV6-5 joined to TRBJ2-7; 8 nucleotides in the junction match TRBD1. The DNA is TGTGCCAGCACCCGGACAGGGAGAACCTACGAGCAGTACTTC. Translated, this gives CASTRTGRTYEQYF.